This entry lists 18 T cell receptor beta chains sequenced from one sample in a study of neurological immune-mediated disorders (dated by TCRdb to between 2018 and 2021). The method behind the library was 5' RACE. TCRdb records Illumina HiSeq 2500 as the sequencer. TCRdb reprocessing: public reads trimmed at Q25 with fastp, clones called with MiXCR, in-frame beta chains kept. Rows matching on CDR3 protein sequence are summarized as one entry with the most common DNA and genes. Here the sample has fewer than 40,000 distinct CDR3 sequences; approximately 5.1% occur a single time. Of the sample, 9% falls within the top ten clones. Sequencing used CD4+ T cells from blood. These receptors originate from a man between 18 and 35 years old in good health.

This clonotype was seen at least ten times. The DNA for the CDR3 is TGTGCCAGCTCACCAGAGCCAGATTCCTACGAGCAGTACTTC. Encoded protein: CASSPEPDSYEQYF. The V gene is TRBV18, the J gene TRBJ2-7; D is ambiguous. The CDR3 consists of 14 residues. With 2 bases removed from V and 1 base from J, the gap between germline ends came to 9 bases. Germline loops: CDR1 KGHSH, CDR2 LQKENI.

This clonotype counts as medium-sized. V usage is TRBV20-1 and J usage is TRBJ2-2, with a possible D match to TRBD1 (6 bases). Trimming cost V 4 bases and J 1 base, with 10 bases left between them. The CDR3 is 14 amino acids. Germline V gives CDR1 DFQATT, CDR2 SNEGSKA (reference sequence). CDR3: CSATRGGNTGELFF. The CDR3 DNA sequence: TGCAGTGCTACTAGAGGGGGGAACACCGGGGAGCTGTTTTTT.

The sample holds many counts of this clonotype. The rearrangement links TRBV5-6 to TRBJ2-7; D gene ambiguous. This CDR3 is built from 14 residues. CDR1 and CDR2 (germline): SGHDT, YYEEEE. V lost 2 bases and J lost 0, with 9 bases in between. The CDR3 spells CASSFDMGSYEQYF. CDR3 DNA sequence: TGTGCCAGCAGCTTTGATATGGGCTCCTACGAGCAGTACTTC.

This clonotype was observed many times. This chain uses TRBV5-6 with TRBJ1-6, with D maybe TRBD1 (5 bases). V dropped 4 bases and J dropped 7 bases, with 15 bases sitting between them. The CDR3 spans 15 residues. From germline, CDR1 is SGHDT and CDR2 YYEEEE. The CDR3 protein is CASSQRDLGNSPLHF. CDR3 nucleotides: TGTGCCAGCAGCCAAAGGGACTTAGGGAATTCACCCCTCCACTTT.

This clonotype was detected many times. The rearrangement links TRBV6-5 to TRBJ1-2; tentative D call: TRBD1 (5 bases). V gave up 6 bases and J gave up 4 bases, with 18 bases separating them. There are 15 residues in the CDR3. CDR1 is MNHEY and CDR2 is SVGAGI in the germline V gene. This chain's CDR3 is CASSPSRGLIYGYTF. Here the CDR3 DNA reads TGTGCCAGCAGCCCCTCGAGGGGCTTGATCTATGGCTACACCTTC.

This clonotype was found many times. This may be a read error: a much more frequent sequence differs by one nucleotide. This chain's CDR3 is CVSSEHWTGPYEQYF. The CDR3 DNA is TGTGTCAGCAGTGAACATTGGACAGGTCCCTACGAGCAGTACTTC. This chain connects TRBV6-1 to TRBJ2-7; 7 positions match TRBD1. The CDR3 loop spans 15 amino acids. Germline loops: CDR1 MNHNS, CDR2 SASEGT.

This clonotype was detected many times. One junction end disagrees with the germline gene, perhaps due to a read error. This chain joins TRBV7-7 and TRBJ2-5; TRBD1 matches at 7 bases. CDR1 SSHAT and CDR2 FNYEAQ come from the germline V gene (reference sequence). The CDR3 is 15 residues long. CDR3 residues: CASSPGTAARETQYF. CDR3 DNA: TGTGCTAGCAGCCCCGGGACAGCGGCACGAGAGACCCAGTACTTC.

This clonotype was counted ten times or more. The chain couples TRBV7-2 to TRBJ2-1; 9 bases are a match to TRBD2. Per the germline V gene, CDR1 is SGHTA and CDR2 is FQGNSA. The J segment lost 9 bases and the V segment lost 6 bases, leaving 15 bases of the junction unmatched. The CDR3 runs to 16 residues. CDR3 sequence: CASREGGGASRSEQFF. The CDR3 coding sequence is TGTGCCAGCAGAGAGGGCGGGGGGGCAAGTAGGAGTGAGCAGTTCTTC.

Ten or more counts support this clonotype. Here the CDR3 DNA reads TGTGCCAGTAGTATCCTAGCGGGGGGGAGGAATGAGCAGTTCTTC. Translated: CASSILAGGRNEQFF. V is TRBV19 and J is TRBJ2-1; 12 positions match TRBD2. J was trimmed by 7 bases and V by 3 bases; bases with no gene match: 4. This CDR3 is 15 amino acids long. Per germline, CDR1 LNHDA and CDR2 SQIVND (reference sequence). The full variable domain, in which reference TRBV19 and TRBJ2-1 provide the parts outside the CDR3, is DGGITQSPKYLFRKEGQNVTLSCEQNLNHDAMYWYRQDPGQGLRLIYYSQIVNDFQKGDIAEGYSVSREKKESFPLTVTSAQKNPTAFYLCASSILAGGRNEQFFGPGTRLTVL.

This clonotype was recorded at least ten times. The chain uses TRBV24-1 and TRBJ2-5; no clear D gene. V lost 5 bases to trimming and J lost 4 bases, with 4 bases between them. CDR1 is KGHDR and CDR2 is SFDVKD in the germline V gene. The length of the CDR3 is 11 residues. CDR3 loop: CATSARETQYF. The CDR3 coding sequence is TGTGCCACCAGTGCAAGAGAGACCCAGTACTTC.

This clonotype was counted a single time. A much larger clone differs by one base, so this may be a read error. This chain links TRBV10-3 with TRBJ2-7; weak D call: TRBD1 (5 bases). Looked up from germline, CDR1 is ENHRY and CDR2 is SYGVKD. The CDR3 has 12 amino acids. The CDR3 sequence is CTIQGLTYEQYF. In DNA form, the CDR3 reads TGTACCATTCAGGGCCTTACCTACGAGCAGTACTTC.

This clonotype was picked up many times. The V call is TRBV30, the J call TRBJ1-2, with 10 bases identical to TRBD1. CDR3 size: 15 residues. The junction had 5 bases not matched to a gene; V was cut back by 1 base and J by 3 bases. The V gene's germline CDR1 is GTSNPN and CDR2 SVGIG (reference sequence). CDR3 region: CAWSGQGATYYGYTF. CDR3 sequence (DNA): TGTGCCTGGAGTGGACAGGGGGCGACTTACTATGGCTACACCTTC. The whole variable domain, remainder taken from reference TRBV30 and TRBJ1-2, is SQTIHQWPATLVQPVGSPLSLECTVEGTSNPNLYWYRQAAGRGLQLLFYSVGIGQISSEVPQNLSASRPQDRQFILSSKKLLLSDSGFYLCAWSGQGATYYGYTFGSGTRLTVV.

This clonotype came up many times. The V gene is TRBV29-1, the J gene TRBJ1-5, with TRBD1 as a possible D gene (5 bases). Germline CDR1 reads SQVTM; CDR2 reads ANQGSEA. This CDR3 has 12 amino acids. Trimming left V 0 bases short and J 11 bases short, with 11 bases between. The CDR3 DNA sequence: TGCAGCGTTGAAGACTCCTCCAGGGCCCAGCATTTT. Translation gives CSVEDSSRAQHF.

This clonotype was seen ten or more times. The chain links TRBV20-1 to TRBJ1-4; D not certain. V lost 6 bases and J lost 14, with 25 bases in between. This CDR3 is 14 amino acids long. Germline CDR1 is DFQATT and CDR2 is SNEGSKA (reference sequence). The CDR3 sequence: CSATEGPHLLGLFF. CDR3 DNA: TGCAGTGCAACGGAGGGCCCCCATCTGCTTGGGCTGTTTTTT.

This clonotype showed up many times. The chain has TRBV6-1 and TRBJ1-2, with D tentatively TRBD1 (6 bases). V was clipped by 2 bases and J by 6 bases, with 22 bases between them. Germline CDR1 reads MNHNS; CDR2 reads SASEGT. The CDR3 length is 17 residues. The CDR3: CASSENPRGIGKDGYTF. CDR3 bases: TGTGCCAGCAGTGAAAACCCCAGGGGAATCGGAAAGGATGGCTACACCTTC.

This clonotype was seen repeatedly, ten times or more. This chain links TRBV7-2 with TRBJ2-3; D is possibly TRBD1 (7 bases). This CDR3 spans 16 amino acids. V was clipped by 4 bases and J by 2 bases, with 16 bases between them. Germline V gene lookup returns CDR1 SGHTA and CDR2 FQGNSA. CDR3 coding DNA: TGTGCCAGCAGCTCCCAAGGGGGCGGGACCACAGATACGCAGTATTTT. It is translated as CASSSQGGGTTDTQYF.

This clonotype was recorded many times. V is TRBV20-1 and J is TRBJ2-5, with TRBD2 as a possible D gene (5 bases). Germline-derived CDR1 and CDR2 are DFQATT and SNEGSKA (reference sequence). The CDR3 runs to 13 residues. The germline V and J ends were trimmed by 5 bases and 2 bases, with 12 bases remaining between them. The CDR3 DNA sequence: TGCAGTGCTTCAAGCGGAATACAAGAGACCCAGTACTTC. It yields the protein CSASSGIQETQYF.

This clonotype was counted at least ten times. The CDR3 spells CASSISGGVSNQPQHF. For the CDR3, the DNA is TGTGCCAGCAGCATCTCCGGGGGAGTTAGCAATCAGCCCCAGCATTTT. The chain combines TRBV7-9 with TRBJ1-5; D possibly corresponds to TRBD1 (5 bases). The CDR3 is 16 amino acids. Trimming took off 5 bases at V and 0 bases at J, with 14 bases between the two ends. Per the germline V gene, CDR1 is SEHNR and CDR2 is FQNEAQ (reference sequence).